A single sample gave rise to the 8 T cell receptor beta chains below, sequenced in a study of T cell responses to AZD1222 COVID-19 vaccine (dated by TCRdb to the early 2020s). The library was obtained by the immunoSEQ multiplex PCR assay. Not all clones reach the TCRdb copy of this immuneACCESS table, which keeps in-frame sequences only. Checked studies attribute under half of the gap to unresolved V genes and leave the rest unexplained. Counted in this sample were 150,000 or so clones; 70% to 90% of them appeared once. Clones ranked in the top ten supply approximately 7.2% of the sample. The time point label for this specimen denotes: sample from adult after SARS-CoV-2 infection, after symptom onset. Sequenced material: peripheral blood, taken after recovery from COVID-19. These receptors all stem from an adult who had recovered from COVID-19.

The gene calls are TRBV21-1 and TRBJ2-7; the DNA was not used to check the table's D call, TRBD1. TRBV21-1 is a pseudogene segment. This CDR3 is 14 amino acids long. The CDR3 here is CASSNLGTGDEQYF. In DNA form, the CDR3 reads TGTGCCAGCAGCAATCTAGGGACAGGGGACGAGCAGTACTTC.

The sample holds a few counts of this clone. The chain is built from TRBV7-2 and TRBJ1-1, with no clear D. Germline V gene data show CDR1 as SGHTA and CDR2 as FQGNSA. V was cut by 1 base and J by 10 bases, with 10 bases left in between. The CDR3 extends over 12 amino acids. The DNA of the CDR3 is TGTGCCAGCAGCTTAGATCTGTCACGAGCTTTCTTT. Residues: CASSLDLSRAFF.

V is TRBV9 and J is TRBJ2-6; D call uncertain. CDR3 length: 16 residues. V lost 3 bases to trimming and J lost 0 bases, with 10 bases between them. Germline CDR1 SGDLS, CDR2 YYNGEE. The CDR3 region is CASSATSGSGANVLTF. The CDR3 DNA follows: TGTGCCAGCAGCGCGACGTCCGGCTCTGGGGCCAACGTCCTGACTTTC.

This clone was detected only a few times. This chain connects TRBV19 to TRBJ1-1; D gene unclear. The CDR3 sequence is 12 residues long. The V end lost 6 bases, the J end lost 5 bases, and 10 bases lay between the germline ends. The germline CDR1 and CDR2 sequences are LNHDA and SQIVND (reference sequence). The CDR3 sequence: CASRDMGTEAFF. As DNA, the CDR3 is TGTGCCAGTAGGGATATGGGAACTGAAGCTTTCTTT.

This chain connects TRBV28 to TRBJ1-5; D gene ambiguous. Trimming shortened V by 7 bases and J by 3 bases, and 7 bases separated the two germline ends. Germline V gene data show CDR1 as MDHEN and CDR2 as SYDVKM. There are 12 residues in the CDR3. CDR3 coding DNA: TGTGCCAGCACCGTTCTCAATCAGCCCCAGCATTTT. This gives the protein CASTVLNQPQHF.

The sample holds a few counts of this clone. The chain combines TRBV9 with TRBJ1-3; no definite D call. Per germline, CDR1 SGDLS and CDR2 YYNGEE. The ends were cut back, 4 bases at V and 0 bases at J, with 11 bases in the middle. The CDR3 covers 15 residues. This chain's CDR3 is CASSSGDSSGNTIYF. The CDR3 nucleotides are TGTGCCAGCAGCTCCGGGGATAGCTCTGGAAACACCATATATTTT.

This rearrangement joins TRBV7-9 to TRBJ1-1; D is possibly TRBD1 (5 bases). Deletions cut 4 bases from V and 3 bases from J, with 9 bases between. There are 13 residues in the CDR3. The germline gives CDR1 SEHNR, CDR2 FQNEAQ (reference sequence). The CDR3 loop is CASSSSGYTEAFF. In nucleotides, the CDR3 is TGTGCCAGCAGCTCATCAGGGTACACTGAAGCTTTCTTT.

The chain has TRBV7-2 and TRBJ2-7; D gene ambiguous. The CDR3 is 15 residues long. Per the germline V gene, CDR1 is SGHTA and CDR2 is FQGNSA. Trimming pared 5 bases from V and 6 bases from J, leaving 20 bases between. CDR3 bases: TGTGCCAGCAGCCCCGAGGTGGCAAGAGTTAGCGAGCAGTACTTC. This codes for CASSPEVARVSEQYF.